This entry lists 29 T cell receptor beta chains sequenced from one sample in a study of CD8+CD57+ T cells in acquired aplastic anemia. Sequencing was done on patients that had shown CD8+CD57+ cell expansion by flow cytometry. The template used for profiling TCR beta VDJ and CDR3 was genomic DNA. TCRdb passed the reads through MiXCR, listing each CDR3 protein once. Among about 160,000 distinct CDR3 sequences listed, over 55% were seen once. Sequencing was done on a sample of sorted CD4+, CD8+, or CD8+CD57+ T cells (not recorded which) from PBMCs. These receptors originate from a human donor with aplastic anemia.

This clonotype has just a few counts. The chain combines TRBV10-3 with TRBJ2-7, with D tentatively TRBD2 (5 bases). Germline V gene sequence: CDR1 ENHRY, CDR2 SYGVKD. Trimming left V 7 bases short and J 5 bases short, with 18 bases between. CDR3 size: 14 residues. DNA of the CDR3: TGTGCCATCAATTCCGGGGTCGGCGCCCACGAGCAGTACTTC. Its protein is CAINSGVGAHEQYF.

This clonotype was picked up one time. The V call is TRBV10-3, the J call TRBJ1-2; a possible D gene is TRBD1 (6 bases). Trimming left V 2 bases short and J 5 bases short, with 9 bases between. CDR3 length: 13 residues. The germline V gene has CDR1 ENHRY and CDR2 SYGVKD. The CDR3: CAISERGGYGYTF. CDR3 nucleotide sequence: TGTGCCATCAGTGAGAGGGGGGGGTATGGCTACACCTTC.

The sample holds a few counts of this clonotype. This sequence joins TRBV29-1 and TRBJ2-5, with TRBD2 matching over 7 bases. In germline, CDR1 is SQVTM, CDR2 ANQGSEA. The V gene end was trimmed by 5 bases and the J gene end by 1 base; junction bases not matched to a gene: 10. The length of the CDR3 is 15 residues. The CDR3 spells CSVKMSGDRQETQYF. The CDR3 nucleotides are TGCAGCGTTAAAATGAGCGGGGATCGCCAAGAGACCCAGTACTTC.

The V gene is TRBV20-1, the J gene TRBJ1-6, with a possible D match to TRBD1 (6 bases). Trimming removed 1 base at V and 10 bases at J, with 14 bases between. Looked up from germline, CDR1 is DFQATT and CDR2 is SNEGSKA (reference sequence). This CDR3 region has 14 residues. The CDR3 loop is CSARVATGLSPLHF. As DNA, the CDR3 is TGCAGTGCTAGAGTCGCGACAGGCCTGTCACCCCTCCACTTT.

The rearrangement joins TRBV20-1 to TRBJ2-5; TRBD2 aligns across 8 bases. The better agreement between TRBJ2-7 and the DNA end casts doubt on the J call. CDR1 and CDR2 from the germline V gene are DFQATT and SNEGSKA (reference sequence). The CDR3 extends over 15 amino acids. The CDR3: CSAGRGTSGRYEQYF. In DNA form, the CDR3 reads TGCAGTGCCGGCCGAGGCACTAGCGGAAGGTACGAGCAGTACTTC.

V usage is TRBV2 and J usage is TRBJ1-1, with TRBD1 as a possible D gene (6 bases). The ends were cut back, 4 bases at V and 5 bases at J, with 11 bases in the middle. Germline CDR1 SNHLY, CDR2 FYNNEI. There are 13 residues in the CDR3. The CDR3 coding sequence is TGTGCCAGCAGTGTGGGGAGGGGGACTGAAGCTTTCTTT. It codes for CASSVGRGTEAFF.

This clonotype was counted once. The V call is TRBV1, the J call TRBJ1-1. TRBV1 is a recognized pseudogene. The CDR3 contains 15 residues. The CDR3 DNA sequence: TGCACCAGCAGCCAAGGTCCAGGGAGGCCCACTGAAGCTTTCTTT. The encoded protein is CTSSQGPGRPTEAFF.

This clonotype appeared a few times. The germline gene is not matched at one end of the junction; a read error may be the cause. The V call is TRBV5-6, the J call TRBJ2-3, with 12 bases identical to TRBD2. This CDR3 region has 17 residues. The V gene's germline CDR1 is SGHDT and CDR2 YYEEEE. CDR3 coding DNA: TGCGCCAGCAGCCAAGGCTCTAGCGGGGGGGCTACAGATACGCAGTATTTT. This sequence encodes CASSQGSSGGATDTQYF.

This clonotype was detected only a few times. This rearrangement joins TRBV10-3 to TRBJ2-1; D uncertain. Trimming left V 6 bases short and J 9 bases short, with 18 bases between. CDR1 is ENHRY, CDR2 SYGVKD, per germline. This CDR3 region has 14 residues. The CDR3, as DNA: TGTGCCATCAGCGACCCCCTACGGCGTCCTGAGCAGTTCTTC. Translation: CAISDPLRRPEQFF.

The chain has TRBV10-3 and TRBJ2-7, with 8 bases matching TRBD2. The CDR3 runs to 14 residues. The germline V gene has CDR1 ENHRY and CDR2 SYGVKD. V trimming: 2 bases; J trimming: 7 bases; junction bases outside the gene matches: 7. CDR3 region: CAISEREGLREQYF. CDR3 nucleotide sequence: TGTGCCATCAGTGAGCGGGAGGGCCTTAGGGAGCAGTACTTC.

The CDR3 DNA sequence: TGCAGTGCTAGAGATATAGCGGGAGCCGCCGCCGAGCAGTACTTC. It specifies CSARDIAGAAAEQYF. This sequence joins TRBV20-1 and TRBJ2-7; 9 nucleotides agree with TRBD2. Germline lookup yields CDR1 DFQATT and CDR2 SNEGSKA (reference sequence). This CDR3 has 15 amino acids. Unmatched junction bases numbered 9, after V lost 0 bases and J lost 6 bases.

V is TRBV19 and J is TRBJ2-7, with TRBD2 matching 7 bases. Per germline, CDR1 LNHDA and CDR2 SQIVND (reference sequence). V lost 3 bases, J lost 2 bases, and 4 bases stayed unmatched. There are 14 residues in the CDR3. The CDR3 nucleotides are TGTGCCAGTAGTATCCAGACTAGCACCTACGAGCAGTACTTC. It is translated as CASSIQTSTYEQYF.

The V call is TRBV7-6, the J call TRBJ2-3; tentatively, D is TRBD1 (6 bases). Germline V gives CDR1 SGHVS, CDR2 FNYEAQ. This CDR3 is 15 amino acids long. The germline V and J ends were trimmed by 4 bases and 0 bases, with 11 bases remaining between them. CDR3 region: CASSSTGLSTDTQYF. CDR3 in DNA: TGTGCCAGCAGCTCCACAGGGCTAAGCACAGATACGCAGTATTTT.

This clonotype was recorded only once. The rearrangement links TRBV28 to TRBJ1-2, with 8 positions matching TRBD1. The J segment lost 5 bases and the V segment lost 8 bases, leaving 4 bases of the junction unmatched. This CDR3 has 12 amino acids. Germline V gene sequence: CDR1 MDHEN, CDR2 SYDVKM. The CDR3 bases are TGTGCCAGCCACAGGGGGGGGTATGGCTACACCTTC. Its translation is CASHRGGYGYTF.

This chain joins TRBV29-1 and TRBJ2-1, with TRBD2 identical over 10 bases. The CDR3 has 18 amino acids. The ends lost 3 bases at V and 6 bases at J; junction bases unmatched: 17. Germline CDR1 is SQVTM and CDR2 is ANQGSEA. CDR3 nucleotide sequence: TGCAGCGTTGATCGGGGCTCTAAACTAGCGGGAATGGGCAATGAGCAGTTCTTC. It encodes CSVDRGSKLAGMGNEQFF.

V and J are TRBV9 and TRBJ2-1; TRBD1 matches at 9 bases. V lost 4 bases, J lost 6 bases, and 14 bases stayed unmatched. CDR1 is SGDLS, CDR2 YYNGEE, per germline. This CDR3 is built from 17 residues. CDR3 sequence: CASSPRQGGKLANEQFF. The CDR3 region has the DNA TGTGCCAGCAGCCCACGACAGGGGGGCAAACTAGCCAATGAGCAGTTCTTC.

This clonotype was seen only a few times. The gene calls are TRBV5-1 and TRBJ1-6, with 8 bases aligning to TRBD1. The CDR3 is 16 residues long. Germline CDR1 is SGHRS and CDR2 is YFSETQ. J was trimmed by 8 bases and V by 4 bases; bases with no gene match: 11. The DNA of the CDR3 is TGCGCCAGCAGCGACGGCTGGGGACAGGAAGATTCACCCCTCCACTTT. Its protein is CASSDGWGQEDSPLHF.

The V and J genes are TRBV10-3 and TRBJ2-3; D is undetermined. Per germline, CDR1 ENHRY and CDR2 SYGVKD. Trimming left V 11 bases short and J 6 bases short, with 18 bases between. The CDR3 sequence is 13 residues long. The CDR3 DNA is TGTGCCTCCTCTCGGAGACCAGAGGATACGCAGTATTTT. Its protein is CASSRRPEDTQYF.

In this sample, this clonotype turned up a few times. The chain links TRBV7-9 to TRBJ2-7; 7 bases fit TRBD2. Germline V lookup: CDR1 SEHNR, CDR2 FQNEAQ (reference sequence). With V trimmed by 8 bases and J by 0 bases, 7 bases remained unmatched. The CDR3 length is 14 residues. The CDR3 DNA reads as TGTGCCAGCCGCTCCGCTAGCGGCTCCTACGAGCAGTACTTC. It is translated as CASRSASGSYEQYF.

The chain has TRBV10-3 and TRBJ2-3; a possible D gene is TRBD2 (5 bases). Looked up from germline, CDR1 is ENHRY and CDR2 is SYGVKD. Trimming removed 3 bases at V and 6 bases at J, with 13 bases between. CDR3 length equals 14 residues. This chain's CDR3 is CAISDVGLGDTQYF. Written as DNA, the CDR3 is TGTGCCATCAGTGATGTCGGACTCGGGGATACGCAGTATTTT.

The gene calls are TRBV11-3 and TRBJ2-5; D is possibly TRBD1 (6 bases). The germline CDR1 and CDR2 sequences are SGHNT and YENEEA. The CDR3 is 15 amino acids. V was shortened by 0 bases and J by 5 bases, with 13 bases between the two germline ends. CDR3 DNA sequence: TGTGCCAGCAGCTTAGACAGGGGCACCGGGGAGACCCAGTACTTC. Its translation is CASSLDRGTGETQYF.

This clonotype was counted once. The V gene is TRBV7-9, the J gene TRBJ1-1, with TRBD1 matching 8 bases. Looked up from germline, CDR1 is SEHNR and CDR2 is FQNEAQ (reference sequence). V trimming: 4 bases; J trimming: 4 bases; junction bases outside the gene matches: 5. The CDR3 sequence is 14 residues long. The CDR3 nucleotides read TGTGCCAGCAGCTCCCAGGGGGCTAGCACTGAAGCTTTCTTT. This sequence encodes CASSSQGASTEAFF.

This chain joins TRBV10-2 and TRBJ1-2; TRBD1 is a possible D gene (5 bases). This CDR3 contains 14 residues. The germline gives CDR1 WSHSY, CDR2 SAAADI. Trimming left V 8 bases short and J 1 base short, with 14 bases between. This CDR3 is CASGSDSHNYGYTF. CDR3 sequence (DNA): TGCGCCAGCGGATCCGACAGTCATAACTATGGCTACACCTTC.

This clonotype was detected only a few times. The chain employs TRBV28 and TRBJ2-3; 9 nucleotides align to TRBD2. The germline gives CDR1 MDHEN, CDR2 SYDVKM. CDR3 length equals 16 residues. After removal of 5 bases from V and 4 bases from J, the junction contained 10 bases not matched to a gene. Here the CDR3 reads CASSPIAGERADTQYF. CDR3 coding DNA: TGTGCCAGCAGTCCTATAGCGGGAGAAAGGGCAGATACGCAGTATTTT.

V is TRBV7-9 and J is TRBJ2-1; D is possibly TRBD1 (6 bases). Trimming removed 2 bases at V and 9 bases at J, with 17 bases between. The CDR3 spans 15 residues. Germline V gene sequence: CDR1 SEHNR, CDR2 FQNEAQ (reference sequence). The CDR3 loop is CASSLSTGTLIEQFF. The CDR3 coding sequence is TGTGCCAGCAGCTTAAGCACAGGGACCCTAATTGAGCAGTTCTTC.

The chain links TRBV7-3 to TRBJ2-5; the D gene is possibly TRBD2 (5 bases). CDR1 and CDR2 (germline): SGHTA, FQGTGA. Deletions cut 1 base from V and 4 bases from J, with 13 bases between. The CDR3 sequence is 15 residues long. The CDR3 loop is CASSLMSGYGETQYF. The CDR3 nucleotides read TGTGCCAGCAGCTTAATGTCGGGGTACGGAGAGACCCAGTACTTC.

This clonotype has more than one count but fewer than ten. The V gene is TRBV19, the J gene TRBJ2-5; 7 bases agree with TRBD2. The V gene end was trimmed by 4 bases and the J gene end by 1 base; junction bases not matched to a gene: 3. CDR1 is LNHDA, CDR2 SQIVND, per germline (reference sequence). The CDR3 contains 14 residues. The CDR3: CASSRSGTQETQYF. Written as DNA, the CDR3 is TGTGCCAGTAGTAGGAGCGGGACCCAAGAGACCCAGTACTTC.

The genes are TRBV2 and TRBJ1-1; D is unclear. V was shortened by 0 bases and J by 7 bases, with 9 bases between the two germline ends. This CDR3 is 13 amino acids long. The germline CDR1 and CDR2 sequences are SNHLY and FYNNEI. CDR3 loop: CASSEASVGEAFF. Here the CDR3 DNA reads TGTGCCAGCAGTGAAGCGAGCGTTGGTGAAGCTTTCTTT.

The rearrangement joins TRBV2 to TRBJ1-2; TRBD1 agrees at 9 bases. The V segment lost 5 bases and the J segment 5 bases; nucleotides outside the gene matches: 9. CDR3 length equals 15 residues. From germline, CDR1 is SNHLY and CDR2 FYNNEI. The CDR3 sequence: CASSPSTGGEYGYTF. The CDR3 nucleotides read TGTGCCAGCAGTCCATCGACAGGGGGAGAGTATGGCTACACCTTC.